Listed below are T cell receptor beta chains from one sample, sequenced in a study of blood T cell repertoires in COVID-19. Profiling relied on immunoSEQ multiplex PCR, and the TCRdb table lists in-frame clones only, not all of them. There are fewer than 500,000 clones in the sample; more than 75% occur only once, and about 1.5% lies in the top ten. The specimen was PBMCs or T cells enriched from blood (not recorded which). These receptors were obtained from a man aged 30 to 45 who had recovered from COVID-19. CDR3s include the opening cysteine and the closing phenylalanine or tryptophan. The order of the fields is V gene, J gene, CDR3 protein.

TRBV5-1	TRBJ2-2	CASSLARGGNTGELFF
TRBV19	TRBJ1-2	CASSISLNYGYTF
TRBV7-2	TRBJ1-3	CASSWGGGGNTIYF
TRBV11-2	TRBJ2-2	CASSLGQGWIGELFF
TRBV27	TRBJ2-5	CASSSGLAGVRAQYF
TRBV27	TRBJ1-1	CASRPGGNLGTEAFF
TRBV12-5	TRBJ1-3	CASGLPSLRGSGNTIYF
TRBV5-1	TRBJ1-1	CASSSGAVAEAFF
TRBV14	TRBJ1-2	CASSQPGQINYGYTF
TRBV27	TRBJ2-2	CASSLSSISGELFF
TRBV18	TRBJ1-1	CASSLNRASSTEAFF
TRBV19	TRBJ2-1	CASSIPGARKGEQFF
TRBV2	TRBJ1-5	CASSEGRNSEPQHF
TRBV5-6	TRBJ1-1	CASSLQNTEAFF
TRBV7-8	TRBJ1-2	CASSFGWQGARYGYTF
TRBV7-2	TRBJ1-2	CASSLSQERYGYTF
TRBV7-2	TRBJ1-4	CASSSQGANEKLFF
TRBV4-1	TRBJ2-5	CASSPMTSGPTQETQYF
TRBV28	TRBJ1-1	CASSLGAGPTEAFF
TRBV2	TRBJ1-1	CASSEAVTGGAFF
TRBV12-3/TRBV12-4	TRBJ1-2	CASSLRQGGGYTF
TRBV3-1/TRBV3-2	TRBJ2-3	CASSQDGVSTDTQYF
TRBV9	TRBJ2-3	CASSGQGTTQYF
TRBV12-3/TRBV12-4	TRBJ1-1	CASSPTGTEAFF
TRBV18	TRBJ2-1	CASSPQTGQGEQFF
TRBV7-8	TRBJ1-2	CASSLGGQVGYGYTF
TRBV4-3	TRBJ1-4	CASSPNRGPSNEKLFF
TRBV4-3	TRBJ1-2	CASSQDLGTGDYGYTF
TRBV9	TRBJ2-5	CASSAAGGKQETQYF
TRBV11-3	TRBJ1-1	CASSREINTEAFF
TRBV12-3/TRBV12-4	TRBJ2-1	CASSGRIDEQFF
TRBV4-1	TRBJ2-7	CASSPGQGASYEQYF
TRBV12-5	TRBJ2-2	CASGLGQGYTGELFF
TRBV6-2/TRBV6-3	TRBJ2-3	CASSYRSSGVTDTQYF
TRBV7-9	TRBJ1-2	CASSFSTQGSNYGYTF
TRBV14	TRBJ2-1	CASSSRGTSSYNEQFF
TRBV4-1	TRBJ2-1	CASSQDGLAGEDYNEQFF
TRBV3-1/TRBV3-2	TRBJ1-4	CASSRRTRELFF
TRBV6-2/TRBV6-3	TRBJ2-5	CASSYWFGSREETQYF
TRBV4-2	TRBJ1-1	CASSQDRRAEAFF
TRBV20-1	TRBJ1-2	CSAWTGYGYTF
TRBV4-3	TRBJ2-1	CASSQDGLSGDRGNEQFF
TRBV30	TRBJ1-1	CAWRARRTEAFF
TRBV7-2	TRBJ2-5	CASSSSLSGTSVQETQYF